One sample yielded the 27 T cell receptor beta chains listed below, sequenced in a study of identical twins. One entry per CDR3 protein results from TCRdb running MiXCR on the 5' RACE reads. There are some 320,000 distinct CDR3 sequences in the sample; 9% to 15% occur only once, and 6% to 9% lies in the top ten. These data were likewise used in another study, on yellow fever vaccine responses in identical twins.

Sequenced material: CD8+ T cells sorted from blood. Receptors were obtained from a woman aged 18-35 years in good health.

This clonotype was seen a handful of times. V gene TRBV29-1 combines with J gene TRBJ1-1, with 8 bases that match TRBD1. The germline gives CDR1 SQVTM, CDR2 ANQGSEA. This CDR3 contains 14 residues. Unmatched junction bases numbered 5, after V lost 1 base and J lost 4 bases. CDR3 DNA: TGCAGCGTTGAAGGGACAGGGTTGGGCACTGAAGCTTTCTTT. Encoded protein: CSVEGTGLGTEAFF. Drawing the rest from reference TRBV29-1 and TRBJ1-1, the complete variable domain is SAVISQKPSRDICQRGTSLTIQCQVDSQVTMMFWYRQQPGQSLTLIATANQGSEATYESGFVIDKFPISRPNLTFSTLTVSNMSPEDSSIYLCSVEGTGLGTEAFFGQGTRLTVV.

A few counts support this clonotype. This chain links TRBV5-1 with TRBJ2-2; D gene unclear. This CDR3 has 14 amino acids. V lost 2 bases, J lost 4 bases, and 9 bases lay in between. Germline V gene data show CDR1 as SGHRS and CDR2 as YFSETQ. CDR3 sequence (DNA): TGCGCCAGCAGCTTTGACAAAATCACCGGGGAGCTGTTTTTT. Residues: CASSFDKITGELFF.

This clonotype was seen ten or more times. V is TRBV4-1 and J is TRBJ1-1; possible D gene TRBD1, 5 bases. Trimming took 5 bases from V and 0 from J, leaving 13 bases between them. The germline gives CDR1 MGHRA, CDR2 YSYEKL. There are 15 residues in the CDR3. The CDR3 loop reads CASSATGTVNTEAFF. In DNA form, the CDR3 reads TGCGCCAGCAGCGCAACCGGGACGGTGAACACTGAAGCTTTCTTT.

The chain carries TRBV5-1 and TRBJ2-7; D is perhaps TRBD1 (7 bases). The CDR3 extends over 14 amino acids. Germline assignment: CDR1 SGHRS and CDR2 YFSETQ. Trimming took 5 bases from V and 4 from J, leaving 16 bases between them. CDR3 residues: CASSVRRGQYEQYV. DNA for the CDR3: TGCGCCAGCAGTGTAAGGAGGGGGCAGTACGAGCAGTACGTC.

The chain uses TRBV10-2 and TRBJ2-1; D is undetermined. The CDR3 consists of 14 residues. The V gene's germline CDR1 is WSHSY and CDR2 SAAADI. Trimming shortened V by 2 bases and J by 2 bases, and 7 bases separated the two germline ends. The CDR3 loop is CASSEETTYNEQFF. CDR3 in DNA: TGCGCCAGCAGTGAGGAGACCACCTACAATGAGCAGTTCTTC.

The chain uses TRBV9 and TRBJ2-5, with 7 bases lining up with TRBD1. Germline CDR1 SGDLS, CDR2 YYNGEE. J was trimmed by 1 base and V by 0 bases; bases with no gene match: 3. The length of the CDR3 is 15 residues. CDR3 protein: CASSVEGAPQETQYF. The CDR3 nucleotides read TGTGCCAGCAGCGTAGAGGGGGCCCCCCAAGAGACCCAGTACTTC.

The chain's CDR3 is CASSHTEGYQETQYF. CDR3 in DNA: TGCGCCAGCAGCCATACCGAGGGGTACCAAGAGACCCAGTACTTC. This chain links TRBV4-1 with TRBJ2-5; TRBD1 or TRBD2 may be the D gene (5 bases each). Germline CDR1 reads MGHRA; CDR2 reads YSYEKL. The CDR3 consists of 15 residues. V was cut by 3 bases and J by 0 bases, with 11 bases left in between.

The chain links TRBV6-2 or TRBV6-3 to TRBJ2-6, with D hard to call. CDR1 MNHEY and CDR2 SVGEGT come from the germline V gene. V shed 11 bases and J shed 2 bases, with 7 bases lying between them. This CDR3 spans 12 amino acids. The chain's CDR3 is CAADPGANVLTF. DNA of the CDR3: TGTGCCGCCGACCCTGGGGCCAACGTCCTGACTTTC.

This clonotype was detected ten times or more. The chain combines TRBV6-4 with TRBJ2-3; 7 nucleotides match TRBD1. The J segment lost 2 bases and the V segment lost 5 bases, leaving 4 bases of the junction unmatched. This CDR3 has 14 amino acids. Looked up from germline, CDR1 is MRHNA and CDR2 is SNTAGT. The CDR3 spells CASSRDSSTDTQYF. CDR3 DNA: TGTGCCAGCAGTAGGGACAGTTCCACAGATACGCAGTATTTT.

The V call is TRBV28, the J call TRBJ1-1; unclear D gene. The CDR3 sequence is 14 residues long. Germline assignment: CDR1 MDHEN and CDR2 SYDVKM. V was pared by 6 bases and J by 1 base, with 12 bases between. CDR3 residues: CASRYPRGNTEAFF. The CDR3 nucleotides are TGTGCCAGCAGGTACCCCCGGGGGAACACTGAAGCTTTCTTT.

This clonotype was counted only a few times. The genes are TRBV2 and TRBJ2-5; 7 nucleotides line up with TRBD1. The ends lost 3 bases at V and 5 bases at J; junction bases unmatched: 12. This CDR3 is built from 16 residues. The germline CDR1 and CDR2 sequences are SNHLY and FYNNEI. The CDR3 is CASSDLITGVLETQYF. The CDR3 nucleotides are TGTGCCAGCAGTGATCTTATTACAGGGGTATTGGAGACCCAGTACTTC. Using reference TRBV2 and TRBJ2-5 for the parts outside the CDR3, the full variable domain is EPEVTQTPSHQVTQMGQEVILRCVPISNHLYFYWYRQILGQKVEFLVSFYNNEISEKSEIFDDQFSVERPDGSNFTLKIRSTKLEDSAMYFCASSDLITGVLETQYFGPGTRLLVL.

Only one count was recorded for this clonotype. The gene calls are TRBV29-1 and TRBJ2-7; D may be TRBD1 or TRBD2 (6 bases each). This CDR3 is built from 16 residues. Germline CDR1 reads SQVTM; CDR2 reads ANQGSEA. Here the CDR3 reads CSGERGPVDCSYEQYV. In nucleotides, the CDR3 is TGCAGCGGTGAACGGGGGCCTGTTGACTGCTCCTACGAGCAGTACGTC.

Of note for this clonotype: One base away lies a much larger clone, so this may be a sequencing read error. The J gene is TRBJ2-7, the V gene TRBV7-9; tentatively, D is TRBD2 (5 bases). CDR3 length: 15 amino acids. V was clipped by 4 bases and J by 2 bases, with 15 bases between them. CDR1 is SEHNR, CDR2 FQNEAQ, per germline (reference sequence). CDR3 region: CASSSPRDHPYEQYF. The CDR3 bases are TGTGCCAGCAGCTCCCCCCGGGATCACCCCTACGAGCAGTACTTC.

This clonotype was picked up a small number of times. V is TRBV20-1 and J is TRBJ1-1, with TRBD1 identical over 7 bases. Germline V gene data show CDR1 as DFQATT and CDR2 as SNEGSKA (reference sequence). The CDR3 contains 12 residues. V shed 8 bases and J 4 bases; nucleotides not matched to a gene: 7. The CDR3 loop is CSPEGAATEAFF. The DNA of the CDR3 is TGCAGTCCCGAGGGGGCCGCCACTGAAGCTTTCTTT.

The chain couples TRBV12-3 or TRBV12-4 to TRBJ1-4, with D unclear. V shed 3 bases and J shed 7 bases, with 3 bases lying between them. The CDR3 covers 11 residues. Here the CDR3 DNA reads TGTGCCAGCAGTTTCGCTGAAAAACTGTTTTTT. It yields the protein CASSFAEKLFF.

Regarding this clonotype: The junction departs from the called germline gene at one end, perhaps through a read error. This rearrangement joins TRBV28 to TRBJ2-2; TRBD2 matches 9 bases. CDR3 length: 16 residues. Germline V gene sequence: CDR1 MDHEN, CDR2 SYDVKM. The CDR3 bases are TGTACCAGCAGTACATATAGCGGGAGAGGGACCGGGGAGCTGTTTTTT. It yields the protein CTSSTYSGRGTGELFF.

This clonotype was detected only a few times. The chain couples TRBV27 to TRBJ2-2; no firm D call. Deletions cut 3 bases from V and 7 bases from J, with 3 bases between. This CDR3 contains 11 residues. Germline-derived CDR1 and CDR2 are MNHEY and SMNVEV (reference sequence). The DNA for the CDR3 is TGTGCCAGCAGTTTTAACGGGGAGCTGTTTTTT. It encodes CASSFNGELFF.

The chain has TRBV12-3 or TRBV12-4 and TRBJ2-1, with 8 bases fitting TRBD2. Trimming removed 0 bases from V and 6 bases from J; junction bases left unmatched: 10. The CDR3 is made up of 17 amino acids. The CDR3 here is CASSLARDRLASNEQFF. For the CDR3, the DNA is TGTGCCAGCAGTTTAGCGCGGGATAGACTAGCGAGCAATGAGCAGTTCTTC.

This clonotype was observed a handful of times. The chain uses TRBV28 and TRBJ2-2; D ambiguous. The CDR3 length is 15 residues. The V end lost 5 bases, the J end lost 3 bases, and 13 bases lay between the germline ends. Germline CDR1 and CDR2: MDHEN and SYDVKM. The CDR3 spells CASSPTWRDTGELFF. CDR3 bases: TGTGCCAGCAGTCCAACATGGCGTGACACCGGGGAGCTGTTTTTT. The entire variable domain, with the rest obtained from reference TRBV28 and TRBJ2-2, is as follows: DVKVTQSSRYLVKRTGEKVFLECVQDMDHENMFWYRQDPGLGLRLIYFSYDVKMKEKGDIPEGYSVSREKKERFSLILESASTNQTSMYLCASSPTWRDTGELFFGEGSRLTVL.

This clonotype was observed a few times. The rearrangement joins TRBV5-1 to TRBJ2-3; D possibly corresponds to TRBD2 (6 bases). This CDR3 is built from 15 residues. Trimming pared 6 bases from V and 1 base from J, leaving 15 bases between. From germline, CDR1 is SGHRS and CDR2 YFSETQ. CDR3: CASKRRASGTDTQYF. DNA for the CDR3: TGCGCCAGCAAACGGCGGGCTAGCGGCACAGATACGCAGTATTTT.

The chain combines TRBV4-1 with TRBJ1-4; D gene ambiguous. This CDR3 is 15 amino acids long. From germline, CDR1 is MGHRA and CDR2 YSYEKL. The V end was cut by 1 base, the J end by 4 bases, with 10 bases between. CDR3 in amino acids: CASSQALAGNEKLFF. CDR3 DNA sequence: TGCGCCAGCAGCCAAGCGTTGGCCGGTAATGAAAAACTGTTTTTT.

This clonotype occurred a few times. This chain links TRBV11-2 with TRBJ2-7, with D possibly matching TRBD1 (6 bases). The germline V gene has CDR1 SGHAT and CDR2 FQNNGV. CDR3 length: 15 amino acids. V lost 4 bases and J 0 bases, leaving 13 bases between the germline ends. This CDR3 reads CASSSAQGFSYEQYF. CDR3 DNA: TGTGCCAGCAGCTCGGCACAGGGTTTCTCCTACGAGCAGTACTTC.

This clonotype has a handful of counts. The genes are TRBV4-1 and TRBJ2-7; 7 nucleotides match TRBD2. CDR3 length equals 18 residues. Per germline, CDR1 MGHRA and CDR2 YSYEKL. With V trimmed by 1 base and J by 0 bases, 12 bases remained unmatched. The CDR3: CASSQGGGGGSRSYEQYF. DNA for the CDR3: TGCGCCAGCAGCCAAGGCGGGGGTGGCGGGAGCCGCTCCTACGAGCAGTACTTC.

This clonotype was seen repeatedly, ten times or more. The chain uses TRBV4-1 and TRBJ2-3; the D gene is possibly TRBD2 (5 bases). V was shortened by 3 bases and J by 4 bases, with 20 bases between the two germline ends. The CDR3 totals 17 residues. Germline V CDR1 and CDR2: MGHRA, YSYEKL. CDR3 bases: TGCGCCAGCAGCCACCTGGGCCCGCAGGAGGCAGCAGATACGCAGTATTTT. Encoded protein: CASSHLGPQEAADTQYF.

This clonotype showed up just a few times. The chain recombines TRBV27 with TRBJ2-3, with 9 bases aligning to TRBD1. J was trimmed by 5 bases and V by 2 bases; bases with no gene match: 2. The V gene's germline CDR1 is MNHEY and CDR2 SMNVEV (reference sequence). This CDR3 has 14 amino acids. The chain's CDR3 is CASSLNRGRDTQYF. The CDR3 DNA sequence: TGTGCCAGCAGTTTAAACAGGGGGCGAGATACGCAGTATTTT.

This chain links TRBV6-1 with TRBJ2-3; D perhaps matches TRBD2 (6 bases). Germline assignment: CDR1 MNHNS and CDR2 SASEGT. V was pared by 6 bases and J by 2 bases, with 9 bases between. The CDR3 spans 13 residues. The chain's CDR3 is CASRGGATDTQYF. CDR3 sequence (DNA): TGTGCCAGCAGGGGGGGAGCCACAGATACGCAGTATTTT.

This clonotype was counted ten times or more. This chain connects TRBV12-3 or TRBV12-4 to TRBJ2-7; D remains ambiguous. V lost 5 bases and J lost 2, with 7 bases in between. CDR3 size: 12 residues. The CDR3 sequence is CASSKGTYEQYF. CDR3 in DNA: TGTGCCAGCAGTAAAGGGACCTACGAGCAGTACTTC.